This T cell receptor (beta chain) was identified in a study of CD8+ T cells in alopecia areata. Regarding the study as a whole: Possibly as an HLA-related effect, TCR sharing across patients appeared less clear than in mice. Researchers report lesional scalp, most notably alopecia totalis/universalis, outstripped normal scalp in clonality.

The CDR3 extends over 15 amino acids. Per germline, CDR1 LGHNA and CDR2 YNLKQL (reference sequence). This clone occurred a few times. Its antigen is currently unknown. Mouse names are used for the genes. Coverage ceases 4 residues before the CDR3 finishes, and the germline J gene fills in the end. Markers including CD4, CD8alpha, NKG2D and NKG2ACE guided sorting of pooled cutaneous lymph node cells. RNA extraction and reverse transcription yielded cDNA as sequencing template. Profiled with immunoSEQ multiplex PCR; TCRdb holds only in-frame clones, not every one. The sample yields around 300,000 clones, without any singletons.

Sequencing was carried out using CD4+ T cells sorted from a lymph node. J is TRBJ1-2 and V is TRBV5; D might be TRBD1 (5 bases). This TCR was recovered from a C3H/HeJ mouse with alopecia areata. The MHC haplotype of the strain is H2-k. Incomplete CDR3 DNA: TGTGCCAGCAGCCCCCTACTGGGGGAAGGATTC. Translation: CASSPLLGEGF. The whole CDR3 sequence is CASSPLLGEGFDYTF.